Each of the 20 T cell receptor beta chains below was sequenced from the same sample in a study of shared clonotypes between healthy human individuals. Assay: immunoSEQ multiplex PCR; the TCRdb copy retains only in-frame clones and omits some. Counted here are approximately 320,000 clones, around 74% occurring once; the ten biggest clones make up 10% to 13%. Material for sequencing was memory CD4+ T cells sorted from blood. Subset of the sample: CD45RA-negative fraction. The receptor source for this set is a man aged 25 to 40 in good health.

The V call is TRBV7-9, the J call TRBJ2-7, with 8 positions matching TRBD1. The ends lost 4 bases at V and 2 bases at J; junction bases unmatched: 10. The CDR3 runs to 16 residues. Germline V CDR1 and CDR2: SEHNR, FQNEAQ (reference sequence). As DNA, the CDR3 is TGTGCCAGCAGCTCAAGCCGGGGGACAGGCACCTACGAGCAGTACTTC. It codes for CASSSSRGTGTYEQYF.

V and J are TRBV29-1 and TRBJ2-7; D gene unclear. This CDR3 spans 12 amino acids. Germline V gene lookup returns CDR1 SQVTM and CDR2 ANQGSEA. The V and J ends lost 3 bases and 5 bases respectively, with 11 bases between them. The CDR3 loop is CSVDGPLDEQYF. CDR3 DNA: TGCAGCGTTGATGGCCCTTTGGACGAGCAGTACTTC.

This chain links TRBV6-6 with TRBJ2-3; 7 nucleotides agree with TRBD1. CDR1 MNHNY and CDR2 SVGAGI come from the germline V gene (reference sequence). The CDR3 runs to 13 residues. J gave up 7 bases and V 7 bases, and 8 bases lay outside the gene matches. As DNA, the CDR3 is TGTGCCAGCATCGACCGACAGGGCTATACGCAGTATTTT. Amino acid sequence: CASIDRQGYTQYF.

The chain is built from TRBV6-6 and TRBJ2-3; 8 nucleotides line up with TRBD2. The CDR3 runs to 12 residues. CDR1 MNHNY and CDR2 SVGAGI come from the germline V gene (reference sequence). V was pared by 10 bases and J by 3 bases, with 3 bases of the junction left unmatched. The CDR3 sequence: CATSGQTDTQYF. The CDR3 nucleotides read TGTGCCACTAGCGGGCAAACAGATACGCAGTATTTT.

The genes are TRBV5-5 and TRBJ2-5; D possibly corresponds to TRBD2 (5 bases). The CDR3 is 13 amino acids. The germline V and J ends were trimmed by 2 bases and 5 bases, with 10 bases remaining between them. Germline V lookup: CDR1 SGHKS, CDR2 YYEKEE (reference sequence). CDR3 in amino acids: CASSLRRGETQYF. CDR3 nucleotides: TGTGCCAGCAGCTTACGAAGAGGGGAGACCCAGTACTTC.

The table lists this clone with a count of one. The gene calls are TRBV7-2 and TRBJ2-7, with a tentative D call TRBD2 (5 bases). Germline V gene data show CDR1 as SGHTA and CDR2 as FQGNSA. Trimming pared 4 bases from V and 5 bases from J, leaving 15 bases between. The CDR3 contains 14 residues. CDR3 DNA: TGTGCCAGCAGCTGGCGGACTTTATCCGACGAGCAGTACTTC. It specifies CASSWRTLSDEQYF.

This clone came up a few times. The CDR3 bases are TGTGCCAGCAGCTTAGCGCGGATTGATGAGCAGTTCTTC. Protein sequence: CASSLARIDEQFF. The J gene is TRBJ2-1, the V gene TRBV7-2; no definite D call. Trimming pared 0 bases from V and 8 bases from J, leaving 8 bases between. In germline, CDR1 is SGHTA, CDR2 FQGNSA. The CDR3 contains 13 residues.

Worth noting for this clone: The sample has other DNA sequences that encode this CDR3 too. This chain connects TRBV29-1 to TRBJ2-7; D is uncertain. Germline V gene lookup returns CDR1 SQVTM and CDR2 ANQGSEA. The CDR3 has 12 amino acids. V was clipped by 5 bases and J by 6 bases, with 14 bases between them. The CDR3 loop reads CSVLILRREQYF. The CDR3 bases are TGCAGCGTTTTGATTCTACGGCGCGAGCAGTACTTC.

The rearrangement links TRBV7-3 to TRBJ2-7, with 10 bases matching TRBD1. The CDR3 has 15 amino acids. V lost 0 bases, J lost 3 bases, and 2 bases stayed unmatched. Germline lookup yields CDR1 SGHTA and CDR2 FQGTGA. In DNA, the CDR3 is TGTGCCAGCAGCTTAACGGGACAGGGGATCTACGAGCAGTACTTC. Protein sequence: CASSLTGQGIYEQYF.

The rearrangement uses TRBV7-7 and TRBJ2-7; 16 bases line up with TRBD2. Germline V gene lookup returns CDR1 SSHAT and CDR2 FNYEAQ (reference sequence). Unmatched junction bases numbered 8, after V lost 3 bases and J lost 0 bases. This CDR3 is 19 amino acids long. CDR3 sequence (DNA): TGTGCCAGCAGCTTCCCGGGACTAGCGGGAGGGGATAGCTCCTACGAGCAGTACTTC. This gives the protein CASSFPGLAGGDSSYEQYF.

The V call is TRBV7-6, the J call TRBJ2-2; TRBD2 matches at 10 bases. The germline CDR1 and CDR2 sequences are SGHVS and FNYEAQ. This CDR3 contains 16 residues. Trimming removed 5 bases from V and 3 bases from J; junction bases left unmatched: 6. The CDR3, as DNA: TGTGCCAGCAGCCCCTCTAGCGGGAGCTACACCGGGGAGCTGTTTTTT. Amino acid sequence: CASSPSSGSYTGELFF.

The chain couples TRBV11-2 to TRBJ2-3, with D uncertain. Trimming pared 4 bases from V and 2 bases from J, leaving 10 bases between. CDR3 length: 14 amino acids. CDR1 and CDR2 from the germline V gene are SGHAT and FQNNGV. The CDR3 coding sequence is TGTGCCAGCAGCTCCGCAAGTAACACAGATACGCAGTATTTT. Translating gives CASSSASNTDTQYF.

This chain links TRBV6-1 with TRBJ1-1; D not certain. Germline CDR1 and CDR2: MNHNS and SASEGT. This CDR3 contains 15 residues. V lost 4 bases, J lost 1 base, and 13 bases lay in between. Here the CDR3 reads CASSARGGRNTEAFF. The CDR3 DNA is TGTGCCAGCAGTGCTCGGGGTGGGAGGAACACTGAAGCTTTCTTT.

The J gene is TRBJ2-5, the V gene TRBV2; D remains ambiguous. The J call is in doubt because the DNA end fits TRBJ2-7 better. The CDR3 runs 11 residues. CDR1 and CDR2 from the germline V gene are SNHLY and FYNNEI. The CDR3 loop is CASSGRYEQYF. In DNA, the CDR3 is TGTGCCAGCAGCGGTCGGTACGAGCAGTACTTC.

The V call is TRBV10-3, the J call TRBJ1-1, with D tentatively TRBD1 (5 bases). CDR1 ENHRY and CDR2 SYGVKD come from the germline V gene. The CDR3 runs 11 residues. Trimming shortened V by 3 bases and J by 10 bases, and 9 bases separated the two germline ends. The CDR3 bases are TGTGCCATCAGTGAAAGGGGATCAGCTTTCTTT. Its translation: CAISERGSAFF.

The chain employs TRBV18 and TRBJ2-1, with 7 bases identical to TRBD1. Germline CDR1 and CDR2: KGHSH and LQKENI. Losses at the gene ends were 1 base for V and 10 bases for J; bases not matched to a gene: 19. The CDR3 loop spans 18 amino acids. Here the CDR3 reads CASSPLRDSGRFIMEQFF. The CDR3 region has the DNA TGTGCCAGCTCACCACTTAGGGACAGTGGACGGTTCATAATGGAGCAGTTCTTC.

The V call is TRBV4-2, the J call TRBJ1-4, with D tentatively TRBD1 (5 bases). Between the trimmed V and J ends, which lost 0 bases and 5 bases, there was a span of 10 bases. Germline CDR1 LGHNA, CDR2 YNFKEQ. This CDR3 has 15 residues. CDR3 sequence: CASSQDSGGNEKLFF. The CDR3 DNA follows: TGTGCCAGCAGCCAAGATTCGGGGGGAAATGAAAAACTGTTTTTT.

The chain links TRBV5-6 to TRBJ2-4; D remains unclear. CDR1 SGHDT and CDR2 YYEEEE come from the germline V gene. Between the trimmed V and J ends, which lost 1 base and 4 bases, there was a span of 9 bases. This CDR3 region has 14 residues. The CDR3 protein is CASSLRGYKNIQYF. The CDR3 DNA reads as TGTGCCAGCAGCTTGAGAGGCTATAAAAACATTCAGTACTTC.

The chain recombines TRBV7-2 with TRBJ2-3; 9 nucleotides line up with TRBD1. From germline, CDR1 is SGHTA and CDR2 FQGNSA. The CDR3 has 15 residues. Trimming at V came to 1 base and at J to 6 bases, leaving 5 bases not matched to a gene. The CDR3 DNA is TGTGCCAGCAGCTTAGGGGGACAGGGTATCGATACGCAGTATTTT. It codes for CASSLGGQGIDTQYF.

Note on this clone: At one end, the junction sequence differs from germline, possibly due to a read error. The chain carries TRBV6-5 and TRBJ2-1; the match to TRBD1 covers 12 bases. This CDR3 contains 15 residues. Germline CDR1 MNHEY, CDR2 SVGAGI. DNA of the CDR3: TGTGCCAGCAGTCCGGGACAGGGGGCCTACAATGAGCAGCTCTTC. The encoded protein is CASSPGQGAYNEQLF.